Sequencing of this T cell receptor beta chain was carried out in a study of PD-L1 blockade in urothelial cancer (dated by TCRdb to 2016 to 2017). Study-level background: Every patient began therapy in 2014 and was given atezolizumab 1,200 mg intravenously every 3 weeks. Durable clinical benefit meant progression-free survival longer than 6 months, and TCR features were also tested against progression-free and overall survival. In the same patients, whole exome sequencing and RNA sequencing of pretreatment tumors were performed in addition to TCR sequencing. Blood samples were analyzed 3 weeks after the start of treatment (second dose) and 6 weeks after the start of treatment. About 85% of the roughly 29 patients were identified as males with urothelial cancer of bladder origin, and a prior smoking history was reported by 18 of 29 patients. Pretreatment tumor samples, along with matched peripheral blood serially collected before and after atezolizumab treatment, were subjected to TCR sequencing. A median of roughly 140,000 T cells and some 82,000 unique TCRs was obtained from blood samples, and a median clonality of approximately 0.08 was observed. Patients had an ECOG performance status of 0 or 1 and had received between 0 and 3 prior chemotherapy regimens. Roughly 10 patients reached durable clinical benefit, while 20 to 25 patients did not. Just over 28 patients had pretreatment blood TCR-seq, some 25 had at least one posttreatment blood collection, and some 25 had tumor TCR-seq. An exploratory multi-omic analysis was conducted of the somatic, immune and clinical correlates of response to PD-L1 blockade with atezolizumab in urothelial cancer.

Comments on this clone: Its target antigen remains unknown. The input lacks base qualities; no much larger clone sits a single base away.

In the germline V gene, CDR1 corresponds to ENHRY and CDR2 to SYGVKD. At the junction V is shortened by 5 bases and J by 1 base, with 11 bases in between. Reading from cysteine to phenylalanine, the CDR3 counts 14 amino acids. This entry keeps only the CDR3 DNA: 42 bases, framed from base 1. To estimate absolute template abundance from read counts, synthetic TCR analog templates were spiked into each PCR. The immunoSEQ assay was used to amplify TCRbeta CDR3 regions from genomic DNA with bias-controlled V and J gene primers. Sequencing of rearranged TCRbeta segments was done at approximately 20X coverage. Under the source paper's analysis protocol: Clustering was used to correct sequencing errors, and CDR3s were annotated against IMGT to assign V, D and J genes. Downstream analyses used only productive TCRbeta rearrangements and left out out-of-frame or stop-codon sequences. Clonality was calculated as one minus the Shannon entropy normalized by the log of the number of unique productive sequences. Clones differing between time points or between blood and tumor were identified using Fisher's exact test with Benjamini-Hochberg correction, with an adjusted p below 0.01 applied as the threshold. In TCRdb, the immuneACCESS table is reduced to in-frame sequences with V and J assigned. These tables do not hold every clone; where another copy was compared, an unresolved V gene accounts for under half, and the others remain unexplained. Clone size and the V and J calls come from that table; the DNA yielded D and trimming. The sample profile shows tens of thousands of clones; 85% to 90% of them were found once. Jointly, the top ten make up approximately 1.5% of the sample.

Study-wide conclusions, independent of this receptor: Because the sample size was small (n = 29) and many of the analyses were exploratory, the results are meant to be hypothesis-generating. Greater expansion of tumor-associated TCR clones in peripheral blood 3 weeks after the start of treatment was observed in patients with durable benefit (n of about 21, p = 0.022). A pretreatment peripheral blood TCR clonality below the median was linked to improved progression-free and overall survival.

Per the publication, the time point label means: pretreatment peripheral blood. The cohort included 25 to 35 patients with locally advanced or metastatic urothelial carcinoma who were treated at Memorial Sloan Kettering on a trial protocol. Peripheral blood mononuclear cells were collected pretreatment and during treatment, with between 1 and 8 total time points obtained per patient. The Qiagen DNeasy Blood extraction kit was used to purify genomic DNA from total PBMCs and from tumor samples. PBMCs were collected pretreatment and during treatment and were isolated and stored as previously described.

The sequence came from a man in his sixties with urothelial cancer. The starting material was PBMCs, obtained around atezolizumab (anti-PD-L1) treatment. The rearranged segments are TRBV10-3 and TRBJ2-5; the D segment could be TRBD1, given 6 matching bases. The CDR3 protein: CAISPGQLQETQYF. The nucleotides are TGTGCCATCAGTCCGGGACAACTCCAAGAGACCCAGTACTTC.